This T cell receptor (beta chain) derives from a study of T cells in Graves' hyperthyroidism and ophthalmopathy. TCR beta CDR3 sequences were amplified from RNA transcripts. Researchers ran a first-round RT-PCR on the TCR CDR3 using the HTBI primer set. TCRdb called the multiplex PCR reads again in MiXCR, with one record for every CDR3 protein. Of hundreds of thousands of distinct CDR3 sequences listed, about 16% are singletons. Germline assignment: CDR1 KGHDR and CDR2 SFDVKD. J was trimmed by 8 bases and V by 3 bases; bases with no gene match: 11. CDR3 size: 16 residues. This clonotype showed up just a few times.

The TCR originated in a woman aged 25-40 years with Graves' hyperthyroidism. V is TRBV24-1 and J is TRBJ2-2; 7 bases align to TRBD2. Material for sequencing was blood. The CDR3 sequence: CATSDRWEGHVGELFF. CDR3 nucleotides: TGTGCCACCAGTGATCGGTGGGAGGGCCATGTTGGGGAGCTGTTTTTT.